This T cell receptor (beta chain) was found in a study of blood T cell repertoires in COVID-19. The repertoire was sequenced with immunoSEQ multiplex PCR; TCRdb's copy has only in-frame clones and lacks some. Among about 410,000 clones, approximately 90% were seen once, and the ten largest hold roughly 1.6%. Germline lookup yields CDR1 MNHEY and CDR2 SVGEGT. The V segment lost 6 bases and the J segment 7 bases; nucleotides outside the gene matches: 12. This CDR3 contains 15 residues. This sequence was found in a woman between 35 and 50 years old with COVID-19, enrolled during active disease. Sequenced: peripheral blood. The chain carries TRBV6-2 or TRBV6-3 and TRBJ1-5; 7 bases line up with TRBD1. The DNA for the CDR3 is TGTGCCAGCAGCCCGACAGGGAAGTTTCGGCAGCCCCAGCATTTT. Protein: CASSPTGKFRQPQHF.